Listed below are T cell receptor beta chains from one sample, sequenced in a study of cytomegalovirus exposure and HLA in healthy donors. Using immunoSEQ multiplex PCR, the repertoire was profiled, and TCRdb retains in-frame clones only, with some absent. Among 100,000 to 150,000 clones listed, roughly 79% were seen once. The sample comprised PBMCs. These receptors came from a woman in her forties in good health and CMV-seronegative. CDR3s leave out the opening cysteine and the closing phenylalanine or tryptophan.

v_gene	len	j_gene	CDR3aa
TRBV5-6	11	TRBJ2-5	ASSVQGRETQY
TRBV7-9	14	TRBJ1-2	ASSLAPRGEGDGYT
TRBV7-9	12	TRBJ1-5	ATGTGGANQPQH
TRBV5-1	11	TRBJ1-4	ASSLTGYEKLF
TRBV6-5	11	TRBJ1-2	ASSLSSNYGYT
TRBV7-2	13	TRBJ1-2	ASSYDLGQSPSYT
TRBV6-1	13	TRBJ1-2	ASPSTQDDNYGYT
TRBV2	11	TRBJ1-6	ASSGDFNSPLH
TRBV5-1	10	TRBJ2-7	ASSPTTYEQY
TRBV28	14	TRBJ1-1	ASRDDRGRRNTEAF
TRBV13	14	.	ASSLGLTSGSYEQY
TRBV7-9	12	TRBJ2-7	ASSRTTGGREQY
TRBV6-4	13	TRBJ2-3	ASSRNGVKTDTQY
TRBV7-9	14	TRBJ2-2	ASSLAVPAGVGELF
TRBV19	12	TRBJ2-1	ASSISGVYNEQF
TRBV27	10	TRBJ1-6	ASKGVSSPLH
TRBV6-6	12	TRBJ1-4	ASSYLAPVEKLF
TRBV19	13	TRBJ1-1	ASSTQTAMNTEAF
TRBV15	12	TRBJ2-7	ATSRAGTNYEQY
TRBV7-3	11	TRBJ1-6	ASSSHRNSPLH
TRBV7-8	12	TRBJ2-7	ASSLGPGAYEQY
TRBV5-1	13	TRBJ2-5	ASSLGRGSGETQY
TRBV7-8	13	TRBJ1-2	ASSSRDRGAAGYT
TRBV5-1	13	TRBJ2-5	ASSEDRGLQETQY
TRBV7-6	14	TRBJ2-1	ASSLPGRWSYNEQF
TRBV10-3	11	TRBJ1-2	AITGDRAYGYT
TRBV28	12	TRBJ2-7	ASSFSDRGYEQY
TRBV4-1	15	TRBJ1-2	ASSQSGVEGTVWGYT
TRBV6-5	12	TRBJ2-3	ASGTSGPRDTQY
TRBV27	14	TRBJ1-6	ASSIQTGAGYSPLH
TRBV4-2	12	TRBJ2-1	ASSLISGDNEQF
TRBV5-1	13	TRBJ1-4	ASSSGTTTNEKLF
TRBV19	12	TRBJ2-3	ASSRGTDTDTQY
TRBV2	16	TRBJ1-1	ASSVTPGQGLMNTEAF
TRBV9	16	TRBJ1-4	ASSVRVWDSSGNEKLF
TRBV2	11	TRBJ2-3	ASSARERNTQY
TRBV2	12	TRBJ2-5	ASSGLAGGETQY
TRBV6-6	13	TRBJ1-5	ASSSRQGSNQPQH
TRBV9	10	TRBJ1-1	ASRGWDTEAF
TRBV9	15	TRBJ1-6	ASSVGGGISYNSPLH
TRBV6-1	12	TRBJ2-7	ASRAGQGTNEQY
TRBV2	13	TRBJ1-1	ASSASGQGNTEAF
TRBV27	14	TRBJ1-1	ASSRGTGMRNTEAF
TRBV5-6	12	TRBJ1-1	ASSFEGVNTEAF
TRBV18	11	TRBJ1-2	ASSSQGWDGYT
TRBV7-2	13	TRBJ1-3	ASSLYWYSGNTIY
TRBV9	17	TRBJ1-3	ASSTRDRGRFPSGNTIY